Listed here are 12 T cell receptor beta chains from one sample, sequenced in a study of blood T cell repertoires in COVID-19. The repertoire was sequenced with immunoSEQ multiplex PCR; TCRdb's copy has only in-frame clones and lacks some. This repertoire shows a few hundred thousand clones, about 88% found once; its top ten account for 12%. Sequencing was carried out using peripheral blood. Source of these receptors: a woman aged 60-75 years with acute or convalescent COVID-19.

This rearrangement joins TRBV6-1 to TRBJ2-2; TRBD1 aligns across 7 bases. The ends lost 2 bases at V and 6 bases at J; junction bases unmatched: 9. Per the germline V gene, CDR1 is MNHNS and CDR2 is SASEGT. This CDR3 is built from 16 residues. For the CDR3, the DNA is TGTGCCAGCAGTGAATTTGAGGGGGCTTTTCCCGGGGAGCTGTTTTTT. Its protein product is CASSEFEGAFPGELFF.

The chain is built from TRBV10-3 and TRBJ2-3, with 9 bases identical to TRBD2. With V trimmed by 2 bases and J by 2 bases, 8 bases remained unmatched. Germline V CDR1 and CDR2: ENHRY, SYGVKD. This CDR3 has 17 residues. CDR3 residues: CAISERTLAGYTDTQYF. The CDR3 coding sequence is TGTGCCATCAGTGAGCGCACGCTAGCGGGATACACAGATACGCAGTATTTT.

The chain couples TRBV5-5 to TRBJ2-1; D remains unclear. The germline V gene encodes CDR1 SGHKS and CDR2 YYEKEE (reference sequence). CDR3 size: 15 residues. Trimming took 2 bases from V and 0 from J, leaving 9 bases between them. Here the CDR3 reads CASSLAINSYNEQFF. As DNA, the CDR3 is TGTGCCAGCAGCTTAGCAATAAACTCCTACAATGAGCAGTTCTTC.

The chain has TRBV5-4 and TRBJ2-1; D not certain. Germline V gene sequence: CDR1 SGHNT, CDR2 YYREEE (reference sequence). The CDR3 runs 12 residues. V dropped 4 bases and J dropped 2 bases, with 4 bases sitting between them. The DNA for the CDR3 is TGTGCCAGCAGCCAGACCTACAATGAGCAGTTCTTC. The encoded protein is CASSQTYNEQFF.

J is TRBJ2-1 and V is TRBV29-1; 13 bases match TRBD2. Germline V gives CDR1 SQVTM, CDR2 ANQGSEA. V lost 7 bases and J lost 0; bases outside the gene matches: 12. This CDR3 contains 18 residues. The CDR3 DNA reads TGCAGCGCTGAGGGGAGACTAGCGGGGGGAAGCTCCTACAATGAGCAGTTCTTC. It codes for CSAEGRLAGGSSYNEQFF.

The genes are TRBV3-1 (or the pseudogene TRBV3-2) and TRBJ2-3, with 7 bases that match TRBD2. Germline V CDR1 and CDR2: LGHDT, YNNKEL (reference sequence). This CDR3 has 16 amino acids. Trimming at V came to 4 bases and at J to 1 base, leaving 8 bases not matched to a gene. The CDR3 loop is CASSPIRAGGTDTQYF. CDR3 coding DNA: TGTGCCAGCAGCCCGATCAGGGCGGGGGGCACAGATACGCAGTATTTT.

This chain's CDR3 is CASSYSGQGATDTQYF. For the CDR3, the DNA is TGTGCCAGCAGTTACTCGGGACAGGGGGCCACAGATACGCAGTATTTT. The chain is built from TRBV6-2 or TRBV6-3 and TRBJ2-3; 12 positions agree with TRBD1. CDR1 is MNHEY, CDR2 SVGEGT, per germline. After removal of 0 bases from V and 2 bases from J, the junction contained 0 bases not matched to a gene. The CDR3 length is 16 residues.

This chain uses TRBV7-9 with TRBJ2-3, with a possible D match to TRBD1 (6 bases). Germline assignment: CDR1 SEHNR and CDR2 FQNEAQ (reference sequence). The CDR3 runs 13 residues. V was clipped by 1 base and J by 6 bases, with 8 bases between them. CDR3 region: CASSLGDTDTQYF. As DNA, the CDR3 is TGTGCCAGCAGCTTAGGGGACACCGATACGCAGTATTTT.

V usage is TRBV7-2 and J usage is TRBJ2-7, with 7 positions matching TRBD2. The CDR3 length is 13 residues. CDR1 and CDR2 from the germline V gene are SGHTA and FQGNSA. The trim removed 5 bases at V and 6 bases at J, leaving 7 bases unmatched. The CDR3 nucleotides are TGTGCCAGCAGCCCAAACCAGCGGGGCGAGCAGTACTTC. It yields the protein CASSPNQRGEQYF.

V is TRBV6-2 or TRBV6-3 and J is TRBJ2-6; D is perhaps TRBD1 (5 bases). The CDR3 has 16 residues. Trimming cost V 2 bases and J 0 bases, with 8 bases left between them. CDR1 and CDR2 from the germline V gene are MNHEY and SVGEGT. The CDR3 loop reads CASSYMQGSGANVLTF. CDR3 nucleotides: TGTGCCAGCAGTTACATGCAGGGCTCTGGGGCCAACGTCCTGACTTTC.

The chain has TRBV10-3 and TRBJ1-2; D is perhaps TRBD1 (6 bases). The CDR3 extends over 17 amino acids. Germline lookup yields CDR1 ENHRY and CDR2 SYGVKD. V shed 6 bases and J shed 5 bases, with 25 bases lying between them. CDR3 DNA sequence: TGTGCCATCAGCACCTTAGGGGGTGGTTCTCTCGGGTATGGCTACACCTTC. Amino acid sequence: CAISTLGGGSLGYGYTF.

The rearrangement uses TRBV5-1 and TRBJ2-3; 7 bases are a match to TRBD1. Germline V gene lookup returns CDR1 SGHRS and CDR2 YFSETQ. The length of the CDR3 is 17 residues. Trimming at V came to 4 bases and at J to 6 bases, leaving 17 bases not matched to a gene. CDR3 amino acids: CASSQSDRALGFDTQYF. In DNA form, the CDR3 reads TGCGCCAGCAGCCAATCAGACAGGGCGCTGGGGTTCGATACGCAGTATTTT.